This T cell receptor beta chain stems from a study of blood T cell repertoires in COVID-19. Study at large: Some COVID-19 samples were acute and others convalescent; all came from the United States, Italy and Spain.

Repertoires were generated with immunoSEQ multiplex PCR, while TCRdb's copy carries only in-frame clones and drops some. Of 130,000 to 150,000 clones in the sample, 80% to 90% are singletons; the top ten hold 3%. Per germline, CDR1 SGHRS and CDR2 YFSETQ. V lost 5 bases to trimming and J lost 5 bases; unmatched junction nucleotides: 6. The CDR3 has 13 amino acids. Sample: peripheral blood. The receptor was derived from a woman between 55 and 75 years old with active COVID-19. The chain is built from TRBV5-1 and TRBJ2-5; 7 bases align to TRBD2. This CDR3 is CASRRSGSETQYF. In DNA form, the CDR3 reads TGCGCCAGCAGACGTAGCGGGTCTGAGACCCAGTACTTC.